Presented here are 21 T cell receptor beta chains from one specimen sequenced in a study of T cell responses to AZD1222 COVID-19 vaccine. Using immunoSEQ multiplex PCR, the repertoire was profiled, and TCRdb retains in-frame clones only, with some absent. The sample carries approximately 150,000 clones, about 89% recorded once. Sequenced here: peripheral blood, sampled 28 days after the second dose of the MenACWY control vaccine. The receptors stem from an adult who received the MenACWY meningococcal vaccine as a control.

The chain recombines TRBV10-1 with TRBJ2-1, with D maybe TRBD2 (6 bases). The V and J ends lost 0 bases and 12 bases respectively, with 9 bases between them. The CDR3 runs to 12 residues. The germline gives CDR1 WNHNN, CDR2 SYGVQD (reference sequence). CDR3 sequence (DNA): TGCGCCAGCAGTGAGTCGGGGGGAGTGCAGTTCTTC. It encodes CASSESGGVQFF.

Points on this clone: The sample carries other DNA sequences with the same CDR3. V usage is TRBV29-1 and J usage is TRBJ2-7, with 7 bases lining up with TRBD2. Germline CDR1 and CDR2: SQVTM and ANQGSEA. V shed 6 bases, J shed 2 bases, and the junction held 4 bases outside the gene matches. This CDR3 is built from 12 residues. CDR3 sequence (DNA): TGCAGCGTGGGGAGGGAAACCTACGAGCAGTACTTC. Protein: CSVGRETYEQYF.

The chain joins TRBV7-9 to TRBJ1-1; TRBD1 matches at 7 bases. Unmatched junction bases numbered 12, after V lost 5 bases and J lost 0 bases. CDR1 is SEHNR, CDR2 FQNEAQ, per germline (reference sequence). The CDR3 totals 17 residues. CDR3 loop: CASSPGQATYLNTEAFF. Here the CDR3 DNA reads TGTGCCAGCAGCCCCGGACAGGCAACCTACCTGAACACTGAAGCTTTCTTT.

The chain is built from TRBV4-3 and TRBJ2-1; no firm D call. V was clipped by 0 bases and J by 3 bases, with 12 bases between them. This CDR3 is built from 16 residues. Germline assignment: CDR1 LGHNA and CDR2 YSLEER. For the CDR3, the DNA is TGCGCCAGCAGCCAAGATTTGGGGTTGTTCTACAATGAGCAGTTCTTC. This gives the protein CASSQDLGLFYNEQFF.

The J gene is TRBJ1-1, the V gene TRBV13; TRBD1 matches 12 bases. The CDR3 has 15 amino acids. CDR1 and CDR2 (germline): PRHDT, FYEKMQ (reference sequence). J gave up 5 bases and V 5 bases, and 6 bases lay outside the gene matches. The CDR3 sequence: CASSTGTGGLTEAFF. The CDR3 nucleotides are TGTGCCAGCAGCACAGGGACAGGGGGCCTTACTGAAGCTTTCTTT. Using reference TRBV13 and TRBJ1-1 for the parts outside the CDR3, the full variable domain is AAGVIQSPRHLIKEKRETATLKCYPIPRHDTVYWYQQGPGQDPQFLISFYEKMQSDKGSIPDRFSAQQFSDYHSELNMSSLELGDSALYFCASSTGTGGLTEAFFGQGTRLTVV.

The rearrangement joins TRBV7-2 to TRBJ1-3; D perhaps matches TRBD1 (5 bases). The V gene lost 7 bases and the J gene lost 4 bases, with 20 bases spanning the gap. CDR1 and CDR2 from the germline V gene are SGHTA and FQGNSA. The CDR3 sequence is 16 residues long. The CDR3 is CASTPETALGGNTIYF. The DNA of the CDR3 is TGTGCCAGCACCCCGGAGACAGCCCTGGGAGGAAACACCATATATTTT.

The chain combines TRBV9 with TRBJ2-7; 10 bases match TRBD1. The CDR3 is made up of 16 amino acids. With 2 bases clipped from V and 6 bases from J, the junction kept 11 bases outside the gene matches. From germline, CDR1 is SGDLS and CDR2 YYNGEE. CDR3 nucleotides: TGTGCCAGCAGCGTCTCTCGTGGGACAGGGGCCGCCGAGCAGTACTTC. Protein product: CASSVSRGTGAAEQYF. The whole variable domain, filled in from reference TRBV9 and TRBJ2-7, reads DSGVTQTPKHLITATGQRVTLRCSPRSGDLSVYWYQQSLDQGLQFLIQYYNGEERAKGNILERFSAQQFPDLHSELNLSSLELGDSALYFCASSVSRGTGAAEQYFGPGTRLTVT.

The chain uses TRBV10-1 and TRBJ2-3; TRBD2 aligns across 16 bases. There are 18 residues in the CDR3. Germline V CDR1 and CDR2: WNHNN, SYGVQD (reference sequence). Trimming took 6 bases from V and 4 from J; bases not matched to a gene: 10. As DNA, the CDR3 is TGCGCCAGCAGCCCCGGGACTAGCGGGAGGGACGCACCAGATACGCAGTATTTT. Translation gives CASSPGTSGRDAPDTQYF.

The J gene is TRBJ1-1, the V gene TRBV14; possibly TRBD1 for D (6 bases). CDR1 is SGHDN and CDR2 is FVKESK in the germline V gene. The CDR3 consists of 13 residues. V shed 0 bases and J shed 12 bases, with 14 bases lying between them. CDR3 loop: CASSQDSQGQTFF. CDR3 sequence (DNA): TGTGCCAGCAGCCAAGATTCTCAGGGGCAAACTTTCTTT.

The chain couples TRBV28 to TRBJ2-2, with D perhaps assigned TRBD1 or TRBD2 (8 bases each). Germline CDR1 reads MDHEN; CDR2 reads SYDVKM. The length of the CDR3 is 19 residues. V was shortened by 1 base and J by 3 bases, with 21 bases between the two germline ends. The CDR3 region is CASSLLAGQVMGDTGELFF. As DNA, the CDR3 is TGTGCCAGCAGTTTATTAGCGGGACAGGTGATGGGGGACACCGGGGAGCTGTTTTTT.

CDR3 sequence: CSSWRATEAFF. The CDR3 DNA follows: TGCAGTTCCTGGCGAGCCACTGAAGCTTTCTTT. The chain carries TRBV20-1 and TRBJ1-1; D gene ambiguous. This CDR3 is built from 11 residues. CDR1 and CDR2 from the germline V gene are DFQATT and SNEGSKA (reference sequence). Between the trimmed V and J ends, which lost 8 bases and 4 bases, there was a span of 11 bases.

The rearrangement links TRBV24-1 to TRBJ2-3; the match to TRBD2 covers 7 bases. V lost 4 bases to trimming and J lost 1 base; unmatched junction nucleotides: 4. Germline lookup yields CDR1 KGHDR and CDR2 SFDVKD. The CDR3 has 15 residues. The CDR3 sequence is CATSDQLAGTDTQYF. The CDR3 coding sequence is TGTGCCACCAGTGACCAGCTAGCGGGCACAGATACGCAGTATTTT.

The rearrangement links TRBV7-3 to TRBJ2-7; 10 nucleotides match TRBD2. Trimming removed 9 bases from V and 5 bases from J; junction bases left unmatched: 7. This CDR3 contains 13 residues. Per the germline V gene, CDR1 is SGHTA and CDR2 is FQGTGA. The CDR3 DNA reads TGTGCCAGTAGTATAGCGGGGGGCAACGAGCAGTACTTC. This sequence encodes CASSIAGGNEQYF. Full variable domain (remainder filled in from reference TRBV7-3 and TRBJ2-7): GAGVSQTPSNKVTEKGKYVELRCDPISGHTALYWYRQSLGQGPEFLIYFQGTGAADDSGLPNDRFFAVRPEGSVSTLKIQRTERGDSAVYLCASSIAGGNEQYFGPGTRLTVT.

The rearrangement links TRBV5-8 to TRBJ1-2; 9 positions match TRBD1. The V gene's germline CDR1 is SGHTS and CDR2 YDEGEE. Trimming took 4 bases from V and 5 from J; bases not matched to a gene: 3. The CDR3 has 13 amino acids. CDR3 in amino acids: CASSRQGEYGYTF. The CDR3 DNA sequence: TGTGCCAGCAGCCGACAGGGGGAATATGGCTACACCTTC. The complete variable domain, with remaining parts taken from reference TRBV5-8 and TRBJ1-2, reads EAGVTQSPTHLIKTRGQQATLRCSPISGHTSVYWYQQALGLGLQFLLWYDEGEERNRGNFPPRFSGRQFPNYSSELNVNALELEDSALYLCASSRQGEYGYTFGSGTRLTVV.

This clone was seen more than once but under ten times. The chain couples TRBV2 to TRBJ2-5; 10 nucleotides align to TRBD2. The CDR3 has 15 amino acids. The germline V gene encodes CDR1 SNHLY and CDR2 FYNNEI. V gave up 4 bases and J gave up 1 base; unmatched junction bases: 3. The CDR3 nucleotides read TGTGCCAGCAGTGCGCAGCGGGGGGGCCAAGAGACCCAGTACTTC. Its protein product is CASSAQRGGQETQYF.

The chain joins TRBV29-1 to TRBJ1-2; possibly TRBD1 for D (5 bases). Germline CDR1 reads SQVTM; CDR2 reads ANQGSEA. This CDR3 is built from 12 residues. The V end lost 6 bases, the J end lost 8 bases, and 16 bases lay between the germline ends. The CDR3 DNA sequence: TGCAGCGTCTGGACGGGGGATGGCGGCTACACCTTC. Amino acids: CSVWTGDGGYTF.

V is TRBV5-6 and J is TRBJ1-5; maybe TRBD1 (5 bases). The CDR3 contains 15 residues. Germline CDR1 is SGHDT and CDR2 is YYEEEE. V was pared by 0 bases and J by 2 bases, with 9 bases between. The CDR3 nucleotides read TGTGCCAGCAGCTTGGAGGGGACTGGCAATCAGCCCCAGCATTTT. It codes for CASSLEGTGNQPQHF.

The rearrangement uses TRBV6-5 and TRBJ2-7, with 8 bases lining up with TRBD2. Germline CDR1 reads MNHEY; CDR2 reads SVGAGI. V lost 5 bases and J lost 7; bases outside the gene matches: 10. This CDR3 has 14 amino acids. The CDR3: CASSPRGGQREQYF. CDR3 nucleotide sequence: TGTGCCAGCAGTCCCCGGGGGGGGCAGAGGGAGCAGTACTTC.

The CDR3 reads CASSPARGLEVGETQYF. CDR3 nucleotides: TGCGCCAGCAGCCCGGCGCGTGGACTAGAGGTGGGGGAGACCCAGTACTTC. This sequence joins TRBV4-1 and TRBJ2-5, with 7 bases aligning to TRBD2. The CDR3 is 17 amino acids. CDR1 is MGHRA and CDR2 is YSYEKL in the germline V gene. V shed 4 bases and J 5 bases; nucleotides not matched to a gene: 16.

The CDR3 nucleotides are TGTGCCAGCAGCCCGCATGGACAACGAAACACCATATATTTT. The encoded protein is CASSPHGQRNTIYF. The chain employs TRBV3-1 (or the pseudogene TRBV3-2) and TRBJ1-3; possible D gene TRBD1, 5 bases. Deletions cut 4 bases from V and 5 bases from J, with 12 bases between. CDR1 is LGHDT, CDR2 YNNKEL, per germline (reference sequence). The CDR3 loop spans 14 amino acids.

The chain has TRBV28 and TRBJ2-3; maybe TRBD1 (5 bases). There are 14 residues in the CDR3. Per germline, CDR1 MDHEN and CDR2 SYDVKM. The V end was cut by 2 bases, the J end by 6 bases, with 12 bases between. The CDR3: CASSLGAKFDTQYF. CDR3 sequence (DNA): TGTGCCAGCAGTTTAGGGGCTAAGTTCGATACGCAGTATTTT.